These T cell receptor beta chains were read from a single sample in a study of CD8 T cells in ankylosing spondylitis. TCRdb reprocessed the 5' RACE reads with MiXCR, giving one entry per CDR3 protein. The sample contains tens of thousands of distinct CDR3 sequences, 2% to 3% of which appear only once. The sequencing input was blood, either unsorted or a sorted T cell fraction (not recorded which). Receptor source: a female donor with ankylosing spondylitis or in good health (not recorded which). CDR3s include the opening cysteine and the closing phenylalanine or tryptophan. D genes are given only for firm matches. The size field is filled for only some rows; it gives once, few, many or a size class.

D gene: TRBD1
V gene: TRBV9
J gene: TRBJ2-5
clone size: medium-sized
CDR3 DNA: TGTGCCAGCAGCCCTTCCCTCCGACAGGGGGGAGGAGAGACCCAGTACTTC
CDR3 protein: CASSPSLRQGGGETQYF

D gene: TRBD1
V gene: TRBV9
J gene: TRBJ2-6
clone size: many
CDR3 DNA: TGTGCCAGCAGCGTACGGACAGGGACTTCTGGGGCCAACGTCCTGACTTTC
CDR3 protein: CASSVRTGTSGANVLTF

D gene: TRBD2
V gene: TRBV9
J gene: TRBJ2-5
clone size: many
CDR3 DNA: TGTGCCAGCAGCGTAGGTGGACCGGGACTAGAGGAAGAGACCCAGTACTTC
CDR3 protein: CASSVGGPGLEEETQYF

D gene: -
V gene: TRBV9
J gene: TRBJ2-2
clone size: many
CDR3 DNA: TGTGCCAGCAGCCTGGACGGGACCACCGGGGAGCTGTTTTTT
CDR3 protein: CASSLDGTTGELFF

D gene: -
V gene: TRBV9
J gene: TRBJ1-1
clone size: many
CDR3 DNA: TGTGCCAGCAGCGTAGCTGGGGTGATGAACACTGAAGCTTTCTTT
CDR3 protein: CASSVAGVMNTEAFF

D gene: TRBD1
V gene: TRBV9
J gene: TRBJ2-3
clone size: many
CDR3 DNA: TGTGCCAGCAGCGTCAGCGGACAGGCACAGCGGTATTTT
CDR3 protein: CASSVSGQAQRYF

D gene: -
V gene: TRBV9
J gene: TRBJ2-3
clone size: many
CDR3 DNA: TGTGCCAGCAGCCCATCGGTGGGGGGCGAAGATACGCAGTATTTT
CDR3 protein: CASSPSVGGEDTQYF

D gene: TRBD1
V gene: TRBV9
J gene: TRBJ1-6
clone size: many
CDR3 DNA: TGTGCCAGCAGCGCCGGGACAGGGCCTTCACCCCTCCACTTT
CDR3 protein: CASSAGTGPSPLHF

D gene: -
V gene: TRBV9
J gene: TRBJ2-6
clone size: many
CDR3 DNA: TGTGCCAGCAGCCCACGGGGTTCTGGGGCCAACGTCCTGACTTTC
CDR3 protein: CASSPRGSGANVLTF

D gene: -
V gene: TRBV9
J gene: TRBJ1-1
clone size: medium-sized
CDR3 DNA: TGTGCCAGCAGCGTAACGGGGGTGATCGACACTGAAGCTTTCTTT
CDR3 protein: CASSVTGVIDTEAFF

D gene: TRBD2
V gene: TRBV9
J gene: TRBJ2-2
clone size: many
CDR3 DNA: TGTGCCAGCAATCGCGGGGGGAACACCGGGGAGCTGTTTTTT
CDR3 protein: CASNRGGNTGELFF

D gene: TRBD2
V gene: TRBV9
J gene: TRBJ2-2
clone size: many
CDR3 DNA: TGTGCCAGCAGCGCTGGGCGTCTAGCGGGAGGGACGACCGGGGAGCTGTTTTTT
CDR3 protein: CASSAGRLAGGTTGELFF

D gene: -
V gene: TRBV9
J gene: TRBJ2-5
clone size: many
CDR3 DNA: TGTGCCAGCAGCGGAATAATTGAAGCGGAGACCCAGTACTTC
CDR3 protein: CASSGIIEAETQYF

D gene: -
V gene: TRBV9
J gene: TRBJ2-7
clone size: many
CDR3 DNA: TGTGCCAGCAGCGGAGGACTTCTTGCTGACGAGCAGTACTTC
CDR3 protein: CASSGGLLADEQYF

D gene: -
V gene: TRBV9
J gene: TRBJ2-1
clone size: many
CDR3 DNA: TGTGCCAGCAGCGTATACCCCCTAGTAGCTGAGCAGTTCTTC
CDR3 protein: CASSVYPLVAEQFF

D gene: -
V gene: TRBV9
J gene: TRBJ2-1
clone size: many
CDR3 DNA: TGTGCCAGCAGCGTAGGAGGAGCGGTCTCCTACAATGAGCAGTTCTTC
CDR3 protein: CASSVGGAVSYNEQFF

D gene: TRBD2
V gene: TRBV9
J gene: TRBJ2-3
clone size: many
CDR3 DNA: TGTGCCAGCAGCGTGGCCTCGGGACTAAGCACAGATACGCAGTATTTT
CDR3 protein: CASSVASGLSTDTQYF

D gene: -
V gene: TRBV9
J gene: TRBJ2-5
clone size: many
CDR3 DNA: TGTGCCAGCAGCGTAGGCCCTCATCCTGACCAAGAGACCCAGTACTTC
CDR3 protein: CASSVGPHPDQETQYF

D gene: -
V gene: TRBV9
J gene: TRBJ2-1
clone size: many
CDR3 DNA: TGTGCCAGCAGCGTAGTAGGGAACGACAATGAGCAGTTCTTC
CDR3 protein: CASSVVGNDNEQFF

D gene: TRBD2
V gene: TRBV9
J gene: TRBJ2-7
clone size: many
CDR3 DNA: TGTGCCAGCAGCCCGGGGACTAGCGGGAGCAGTTACGAGCAGTACTTC
CDR3 protein: CASSPGTSGSSYEQYF

D gene: -
V gene: TRBV9
J gene: TRBJ1-2
clone size: many
CDR3 DNA: TGTGCCAGCAGCGTACAGGGGTTGGGCTACACCTTC
CDR3 protein: CASSVQGLGYTF

D gene: TRBD2
V gene: TRBV9
J gene: TRBJ2-3
clone size: many
CDR3 DNA: TGTGCCAGCAGCATCGGGACTAGCGGGGGAAGGGATACGCAGTATTTT
CDR3 protein: CASSIGTSGGRDTQYF

D gene: -
V gene: TRBV9
J gene: TRBJ1-1
clone size: medium-sized
CDR3 DNA: TGTGCCAGCAGCGTAGTGGCAGAAACCAGGAACACTGAAGCTTTCTTT
CDR3 protein: CASSVVAETRNTEAFF

D gene: -
V gene: TRBV9
J gene: TRBJ2-7
clone size: many
CDR3 DNA: TGTGCCAGCAGCCCCGGGCGAGAGGGCTACGAGCAGTACTTC
CDR3 protein: CASSPGREGYEQYF

D gene: -
V gene: TRBV9
J gene: TRBJ2-6
clone size: -
CDR3 DNA: TGTGCCAGCAGCTTTCGAGGGAGCTCTGGGGCCAACGTCCTGACTTTC
CDR3 protein: CASSFRGSSGANVLTF

D gene: TRBD1
V gene: TRBV9
J gene: TRBJ2-7
clone size: many
CDR3 DNA: TGTGCCAGCAGCCCTACCGGGACAGGGTTCAGAGAGCAGTACTTC
CDR3 protein: CASSPTGTGFREQYF

D gene: -
V gene: TRBV9
J gene: TRBJ1-3
clone size: many
CDR3 DNA: TGTGCCAGCAGCAAGGGTACCTTCTCTGGAAACACCATATATTTT
CDR3 protein: CASSKGTFSGNTIYF

D gene: TRBD1
V gene: TRBV9
J gene: TRBJ2-1
clone size: many
CDR3 DNA: TGTGCCAGCAGCGTATCGGGGGACAGGGCCTACAATGAGCAGTTCTTC
CDR3 protein: CASSVSGDRAYNEQFF

D gene: TRBD2
V gene: TRBV9
J gene: TRBJ2-3
clone size: many
CDR3 DNA: TGTGCCAGCAGTTACCAGCGGGGAATCGTAAGAACAGATACGCAGTATTTT
CDR3 protein: CASSYQRGIVRTDTQYF

D gene: TRBD1
V gene: TRBV9
J gene: TRBJ2-7
clone size: many
CDR3 DNA: TGTGCCAGCAGCAAGGACAGGGAGAACGAGCAGTACTTC
CDR3 protein: CASSKDRENEQYF

D gene: -
V gene: TRBV9
J gene: TRBJ2-5
clone size: many
CDR3 DNA: TGTGCCAGCAGCGTAGTCGGCAACCAAGAGACCCAGTACTTC
CDR3 protein: CASSVVGNQETQYF

D gene: TRBD2
V gene: TRBV9
J gene: TRBJ2-1
clone size: many
CDR3 DNA: TGTGCCAGCAGCGTAGAGTCGGGACTAGCGGGATACAATGAGCAGTTCTTC
CDR3 protein: CASSVESGLAGYNEQFF

D gene: -
V gene: TRBV9
J gene: TRBJ2-1
clone size: many
CDR3 DNA: TGTGCCAGCAGCGCCAGGTACAATGAGCAGTTCTTC
CDR3 protein: CASSARYNEQFF

D gene: TRBD1
V gene: TRBV9
J gene: TRBJ1-5
clone size: many
CDR3 DNA: TGTGCCAGCAGCGTCGGGGACAGACCCACGCCCCAGCATTTT
CDR3 protein: CASSVGDRPTPQHF

D gene: TRBD2
V gene: TRBV9
J gene: TRBJ2-3
clone size: many
CDR3 DNA: TGTGCCAGCAGCGTAGATCCAGCGGGGTCAGATACGCAGTATTTT
CDR3 protein: CASSVDPAGSDTQYF

D gene: -
V gene: TRBV9
J gene: TRBJ2-2
clone size: many
CDR3 DNA: TGTGCCAGCAGCGTACAGGGGTGGAACACCGGGGAGCTGTTTTTT
CDR3 protein: CASSVQGWNTGELFF

D gene: -
V gene: TRBV9
J gene: TRBJ2-2
clone size: many
CDR3 DNA: TGTGCCAGCAGTTGGACAGAAACGAACACCGGGGAGCTGTTTTTT
CDR3 protein: CASSWTETNTGELFF

D gene: TRBD2
V gene: TRBV9
J gene: TRBJ2-5
clone size: medium-sized
CDR3 DNA: TGTGCCAGCAGCGTAGCCACACTAGCGTCGGAGACCCAGTACTTC
CDR3 protein: CASSVATLASETQYF

D gene: -
V gene: TRBV9
J gene: TRBJ1-2
clone size: many
CDR3 DNA: TGTGCCAGCAGCACCCAAGCTGGGACCGGGGCCCTTAACTATGGCTACACCTTC
CDR3 protein: CASSTQAGTGALNYGYTF

D gene: -
V gene: TRBV9
J gene: TRBJ2-1
clone size: many
CDR3 DNA: TGTGCCAGCAGCGCCACCGGGATGACGACGCAGTTCTTC
CDR3 protein: CASSATGMTTQFF

D gene: TRBD2
V gene: TRBV9
J gene: TRBJ2-3
clone size: many
CDR3 DNA: TGTGCCAGCAGCGTTGACGGGAGGGGTACGCAGTATTTT
CDR3 protein: CASSVDGRGTQYF

D gene: -
V gene: TRBV9
J gene: TRBJ2-3
clone size: many
CDR3 DNA: TGTGCCAGCAGCGTAGCTATGGGCTTCGCAGATACGCAGTATTTT
CDR3 protein: CASSVAMGFADTQYF

D gene: -
V gene: TRBV9
J gene: TRBJ2-5
clone size: many
CDR3 DNA: TGTGCCAGCAGCGTACAGGGCGGGCCGGGGACCCAGTACTTC
CDR3 protein: CASSVQGGPGTQYF